Included here is one T cell receptor (beta chain) sequence, with context. cDNA encoding TCR beta was synthesized via 5'RACE template switching incorporating UMIs. Reanalyzing the 5' RACE reads, TCRdb keeps one entry per CDR3 protein, without DNA. Here the sample table reports tens of thousands of distinct CDR3 sequences. This CDR3 comprises 13 residues. The germline V gene has CDR1 SGHVS and CDR2 FQNEAQ. This entry belongs to a study of T cells expressing NK-cell markers. As for the study in general: Sequenced donors, eight in total, included seven who were HCMV-seropositive and one who was seronegative.

The sequence was obtained from a woman aged 18 to 75 in good health. The chain links TRBV7-8 to TRBJ2-2; with no DNA, the TCRdb D assignment of TRBD2 cannot be verified. Sequenced material: blood T cells: a sorted CD56 or NKG2C T cell subset, CD4+ or CD8+ T cells, or bulk PBMC T cells (not recorded which). Here the CDR3 reads CASREGGTGELFF. The whole variable domain, remainder taken from reference TRBV7-8 and TRBJ2-2, is GAGVSQSPRYKVAKRGQDVALRCDPISGHVSLFWYQQALGQGPEFLTYFQNEAQLDKSGLPSDRFFAERPEGSVSTLKIQRTQQEDSAVYLCASREGGTGELFFGEGSRLTVL.